In this sample, the clone carrying this TCR beta chain turned up a few times. Its specificity is not known. The CDR3 has 18 residues. Looked up from germline, CDR1 is SEHNR and CDR2 is FQNEAQ (reference sequence). Losses at the gene ends were 2 bases for V and 2 bases for J; bases not matched to a gene: 11. The data are from a study of cytomegalovirus exposure and HLA in healthy donors. The PCR ran on 60 Vbeta and 13 Jbeta primers. Some clones are missing from TCRdb's copy, which holds only in-frame ones; the method was immunoSEQ multiplex PCR. The table includes approximately 170,000 clones, 75% to 90% detected once. The study, taken as a whole, reports: Sequences of the TCR beta chain were said to predict the HLA-A and HLA-B alleles of most subjects accurately.

The gene calls are TRBV7-9 and TRBJ2-3; 9 bases are shared with TRBD2. The origin of this receptor is a woman between 45 and 65 years old in good health and CMV-seropositive. Sequenced sample: PBMCs. The CDR3 nucleotides read TGTGCCAGCAGCTTAAAGGGGAGGGGACTAGCAAACACAGATACGCAGTATTTT. It specifies CASSLKGRGLANTDTQYF.